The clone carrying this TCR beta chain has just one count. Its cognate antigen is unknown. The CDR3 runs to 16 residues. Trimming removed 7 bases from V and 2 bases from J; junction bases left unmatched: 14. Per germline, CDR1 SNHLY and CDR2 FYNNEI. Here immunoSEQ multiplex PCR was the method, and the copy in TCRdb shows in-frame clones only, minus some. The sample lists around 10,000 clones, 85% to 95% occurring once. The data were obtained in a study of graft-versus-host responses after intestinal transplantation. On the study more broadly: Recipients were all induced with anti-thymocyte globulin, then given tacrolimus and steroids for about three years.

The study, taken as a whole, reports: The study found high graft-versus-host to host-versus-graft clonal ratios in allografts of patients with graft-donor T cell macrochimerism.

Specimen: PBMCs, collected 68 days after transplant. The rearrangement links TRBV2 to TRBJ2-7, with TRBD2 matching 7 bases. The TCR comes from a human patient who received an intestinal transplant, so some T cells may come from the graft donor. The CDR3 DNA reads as TGTGCCAGCATCGGGTCACTAGCGAACCACCCCTACGAGCAGTACTTC. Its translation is CASIGSLANHPYEQYF.